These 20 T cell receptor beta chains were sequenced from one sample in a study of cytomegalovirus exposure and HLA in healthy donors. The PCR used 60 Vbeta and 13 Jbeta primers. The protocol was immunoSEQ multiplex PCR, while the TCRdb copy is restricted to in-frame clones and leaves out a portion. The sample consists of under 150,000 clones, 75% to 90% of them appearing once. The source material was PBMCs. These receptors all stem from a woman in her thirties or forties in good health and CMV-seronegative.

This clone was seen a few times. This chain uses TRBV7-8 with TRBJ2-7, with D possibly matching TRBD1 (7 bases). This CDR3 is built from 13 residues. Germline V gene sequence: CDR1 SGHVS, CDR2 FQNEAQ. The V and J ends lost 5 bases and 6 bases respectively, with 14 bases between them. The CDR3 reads CASSPNRGLEQYF. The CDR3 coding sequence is TGTGCCAGCAGCCCGAACAGGGGACTCGAGCAGTACTTC.

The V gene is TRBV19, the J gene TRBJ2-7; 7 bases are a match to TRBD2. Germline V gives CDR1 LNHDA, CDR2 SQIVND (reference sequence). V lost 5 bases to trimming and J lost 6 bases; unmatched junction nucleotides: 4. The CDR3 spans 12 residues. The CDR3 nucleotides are TGTGCCAGTAGTGCTCCGGGGGGCGAGCAGTACTTC. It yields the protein CASSAPGGEQYF.

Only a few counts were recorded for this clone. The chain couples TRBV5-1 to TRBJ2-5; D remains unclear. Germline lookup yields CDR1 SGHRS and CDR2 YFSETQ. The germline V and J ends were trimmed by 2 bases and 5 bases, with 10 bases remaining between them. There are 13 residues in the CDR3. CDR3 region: CASSFDWSETQYF. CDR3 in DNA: TGCGCCAGCAGCTTCGACTGGAGTGAGACCCAGTACTTC.

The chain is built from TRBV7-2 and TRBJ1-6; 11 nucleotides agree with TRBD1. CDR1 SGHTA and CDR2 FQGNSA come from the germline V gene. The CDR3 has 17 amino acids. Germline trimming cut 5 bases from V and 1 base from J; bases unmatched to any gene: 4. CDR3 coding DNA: TGTGCCAGCAGCGGACAGGGGGCGCGTTCCTATAATTCACCCCTCCACTTT. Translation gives CASSGQGARSYNSPLHF.

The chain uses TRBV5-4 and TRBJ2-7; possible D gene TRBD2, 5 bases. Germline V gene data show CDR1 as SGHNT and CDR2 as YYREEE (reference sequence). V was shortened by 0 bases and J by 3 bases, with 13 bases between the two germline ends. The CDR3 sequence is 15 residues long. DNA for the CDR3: TGTGCCAGCAGCTTGGGTTTCGGGATTGGCTACGAGCAGTACTTC. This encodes CASSLGFGIGYEQYF.

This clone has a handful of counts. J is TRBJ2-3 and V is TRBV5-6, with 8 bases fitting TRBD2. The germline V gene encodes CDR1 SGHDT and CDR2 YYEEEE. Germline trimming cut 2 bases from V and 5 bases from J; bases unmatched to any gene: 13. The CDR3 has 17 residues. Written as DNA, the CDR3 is TGTGCCAGCAGCTTTCCGTTGCGGGGGGCCTCATTAGATACGCAGTATTTT. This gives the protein CASSFPLRGASLDTQYF.

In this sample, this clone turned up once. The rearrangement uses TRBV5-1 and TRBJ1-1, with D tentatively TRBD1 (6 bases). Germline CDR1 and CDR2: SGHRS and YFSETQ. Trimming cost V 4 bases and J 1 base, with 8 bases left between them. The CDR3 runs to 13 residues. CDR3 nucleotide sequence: TGCGCCAGCAGCAAGGACAGGAACACTGAAGCTTTCTTT. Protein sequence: CASSKDRNTEAFF.

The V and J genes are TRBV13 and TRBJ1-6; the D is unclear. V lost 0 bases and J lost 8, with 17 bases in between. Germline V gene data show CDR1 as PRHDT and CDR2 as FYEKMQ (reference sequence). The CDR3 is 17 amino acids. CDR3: CASSLGLRSTQDSPLHF. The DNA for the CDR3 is TGTGCCAGCAGCTTAGGCCTTAGAAGTACCCAGGATTCACCCCTCCACTTT.

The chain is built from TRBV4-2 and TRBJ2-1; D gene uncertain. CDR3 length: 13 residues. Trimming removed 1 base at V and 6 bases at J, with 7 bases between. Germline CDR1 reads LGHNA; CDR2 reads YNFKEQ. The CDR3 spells CASSQAQSNEQFF. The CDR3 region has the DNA TGTGCCAGCAGCCAAGCACAGTCCAATGAGCAGTTCTTC.

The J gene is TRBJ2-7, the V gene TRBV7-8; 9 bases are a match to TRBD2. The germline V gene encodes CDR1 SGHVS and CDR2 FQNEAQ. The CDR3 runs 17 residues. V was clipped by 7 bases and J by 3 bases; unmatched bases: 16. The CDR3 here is CASIHKQGREGHYEQYF. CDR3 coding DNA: TGTGCCAGCATCCACAAACAGGGGCGGGAGGGCCACTACGAGCAGTACTTC.

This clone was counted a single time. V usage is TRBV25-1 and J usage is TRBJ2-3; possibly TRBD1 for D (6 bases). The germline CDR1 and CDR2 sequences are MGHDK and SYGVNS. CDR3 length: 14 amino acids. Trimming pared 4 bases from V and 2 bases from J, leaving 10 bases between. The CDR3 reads CASSAGTNTDTQYF. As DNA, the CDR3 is TGTGCCAGCAGTGCCGGGACAAACACAGATACGCAGTATTTT.

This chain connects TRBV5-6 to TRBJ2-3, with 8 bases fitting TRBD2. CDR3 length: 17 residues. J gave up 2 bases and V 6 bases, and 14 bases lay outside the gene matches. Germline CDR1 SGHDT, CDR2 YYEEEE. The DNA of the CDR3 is TGTGCCAGCACCCTGTCCCCTAGCGGGCCGACCACAGATACGCAGTATTTT. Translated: CASTLSPSGPTTDTQYF.

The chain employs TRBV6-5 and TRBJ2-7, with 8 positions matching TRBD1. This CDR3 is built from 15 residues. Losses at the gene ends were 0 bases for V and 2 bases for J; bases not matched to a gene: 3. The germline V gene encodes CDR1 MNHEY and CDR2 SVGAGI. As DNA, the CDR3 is TGTGCCAGCAGTTACTCTACAGGGGGGCCCTACGAGCAGTACTTC. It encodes CASSYSTGGPYEQYF.

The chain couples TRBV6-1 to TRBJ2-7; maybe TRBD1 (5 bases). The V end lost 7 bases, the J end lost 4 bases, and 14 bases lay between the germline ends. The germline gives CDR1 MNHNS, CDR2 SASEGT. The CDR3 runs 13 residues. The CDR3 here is CASTAAKGYEQYF. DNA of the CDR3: TGTGCCAGCACGGCGGCAAAGGGGTACGAGCAGTACTTC.

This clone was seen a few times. The CDR3, as DNA: TGTGCCAGCAGCAAGGACAGGGTTGGGACTGAAGCTTTCTTT. It is translated as CASSKDRVGTEAFF. This sequence joins TRBV7-2 and TRBJ1-1; 8 nucleotides line up with TRBD1. Unmatched junction bases numbered 7, after V lost 5 bases and J lost 5 bases. This CDR3 comprises 14 residues. CDR1 and CDR2 (germline): SGHTA, FQGNSA.

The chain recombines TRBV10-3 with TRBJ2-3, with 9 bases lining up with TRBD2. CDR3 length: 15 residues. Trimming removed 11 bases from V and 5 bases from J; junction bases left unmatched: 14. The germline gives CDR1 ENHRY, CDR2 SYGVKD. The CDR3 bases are TGTGCCCATTCCCCGGCGGGAGGGCCGGGAGATACGCAGTATTTT. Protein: CAHSPAGGPGDTQYF.

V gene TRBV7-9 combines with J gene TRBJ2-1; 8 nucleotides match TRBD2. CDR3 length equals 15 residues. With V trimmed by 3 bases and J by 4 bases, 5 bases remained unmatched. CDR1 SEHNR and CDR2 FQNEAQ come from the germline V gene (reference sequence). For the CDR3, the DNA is TGTGCCAGCAGCTTCCAACTAGCGGATTACAATGAGCAGTTCTTC. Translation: CASSFQLADYNEQFF.

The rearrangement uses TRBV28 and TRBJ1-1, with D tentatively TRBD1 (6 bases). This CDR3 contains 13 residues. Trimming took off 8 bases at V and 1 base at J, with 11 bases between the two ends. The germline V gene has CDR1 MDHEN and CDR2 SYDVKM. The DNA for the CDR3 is TGTGCCAGCCTCCCGGGACAGAACACTGAAGCTTTCTTT. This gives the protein CASLPGQNTEAFF.

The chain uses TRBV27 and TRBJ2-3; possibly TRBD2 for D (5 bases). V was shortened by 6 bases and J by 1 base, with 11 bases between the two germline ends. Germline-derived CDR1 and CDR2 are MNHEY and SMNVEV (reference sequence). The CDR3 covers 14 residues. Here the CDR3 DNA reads TGTGCCAGCAGCCGCTATAGCGGCACAGATACGCAGTATTTT. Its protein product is CASSRYSGTDTQYF.

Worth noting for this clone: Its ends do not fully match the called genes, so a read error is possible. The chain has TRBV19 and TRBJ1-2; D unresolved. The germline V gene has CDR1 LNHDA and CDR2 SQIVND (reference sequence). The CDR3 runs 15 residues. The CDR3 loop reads CSSSPPGPGGYGYTF. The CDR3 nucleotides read TGTTCCAGTAGCCCCCCAGGCCCCGGTGGCTATGGCTACACCTTC.